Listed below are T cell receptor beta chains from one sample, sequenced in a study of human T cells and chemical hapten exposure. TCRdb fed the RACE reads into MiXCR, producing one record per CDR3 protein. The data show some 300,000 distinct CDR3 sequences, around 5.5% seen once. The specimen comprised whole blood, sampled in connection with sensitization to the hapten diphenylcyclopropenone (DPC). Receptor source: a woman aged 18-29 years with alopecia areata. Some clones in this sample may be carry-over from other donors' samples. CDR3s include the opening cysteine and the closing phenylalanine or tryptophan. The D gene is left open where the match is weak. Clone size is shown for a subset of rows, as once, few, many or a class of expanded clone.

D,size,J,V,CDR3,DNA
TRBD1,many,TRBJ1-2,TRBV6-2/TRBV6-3,CASSPHQTGASGYTF,TGTGCCAGCAGCCCCCACCAAACAGGGGCGAGTGGCTACACCTTC
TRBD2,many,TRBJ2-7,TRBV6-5,CASSYSRTSGYEQYF,TGTGCCAGCAGTTACTCGCGGACTAGCGGGTACGAGCAGTACTTC
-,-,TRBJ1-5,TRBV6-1,CASSEGRLSNQPQHF,TGTGCCAGCAGTGAAGGACGGCTGAGCAATCAGCCCCAGCATTTT
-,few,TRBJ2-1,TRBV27,CASTPAAAAGSYNEQFF,TGTGCCAGCACCCCTGCCGCGGCGGCAGGCTCCTACAATGAGCAGTTCTTC
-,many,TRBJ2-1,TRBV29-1,CSVLAGRPYNEQFF,TGCAGCGTACTGGCGGGGAGACCTTACAATGAGCAGTTCTTC
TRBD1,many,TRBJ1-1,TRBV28,CASSTNLDRGTEAFF,TGTGCCAGCAGTACAAATTTGGACAGGGGAACTGAAGCTTTCTTT
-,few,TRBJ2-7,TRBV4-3,CASSQDIGFPRRYF,TGCGCCAGCAGCCAAGATATTGGTTTCCCTCGGCGGTACTTC
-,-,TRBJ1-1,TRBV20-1,CSIPLGGGWDTEAFF,TGCAGTATCCCTTTGGGGGGCGGCTGGGACACTGAAGCTTTCTTT
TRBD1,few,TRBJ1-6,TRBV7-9,CASSSTGSGSPLHF,TGTGCCAGCAGCTCGACAGGGAGCGGTTCACCCCTCCACTTT
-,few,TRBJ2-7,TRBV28,CASNEGHNYEQYF,TGTGCCAGCAACGAGGGGCATAATTACGAGCAGTACTTC
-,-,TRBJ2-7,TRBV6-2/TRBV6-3,CASRGHKGGDYEQYF,TGTGCCAGCCGAGGCCACAAAGGAGGCGACTACGAGCAGTACTTC
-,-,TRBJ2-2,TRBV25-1,CASSPGDYTGELFF,TGTGCCAGCAGCCCAGGGGATTACACCGGGGAGCTGTTTTTT
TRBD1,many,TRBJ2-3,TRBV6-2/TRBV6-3,CASSPFRQGVDTDTQYF,TGTGCCAGCAGTCCCTTCAGACAGGGGGTAGACACAGATACGCAGTATTTT
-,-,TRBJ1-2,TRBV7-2,CATHREGYGYTF,TGTGCCACCCACAGGGAGGGCTATGGCTACACCTTC
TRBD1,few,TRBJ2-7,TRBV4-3,CASSQERDGTGGEQYF,TGCGCCAGCAGCCAAGAGAGGGATGGGACAGGGGGTGAGCAGTACTTC
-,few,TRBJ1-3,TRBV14,CASSHQDIWTGNTIYF,TGTGCCAGCAGCCATCAAGACATATGGACAGGAAACACCATATATTTT
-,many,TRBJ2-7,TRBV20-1,CSARDISYEQYF,TGCAGTGCTAGAGACATCTCCTACGAGCAGTACTTC
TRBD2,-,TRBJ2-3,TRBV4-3,CASSQQPGLAGNTQYF,TGCGCCAGCAGCCAGCAGCCGGGACTAGCGGGAAATACGCAGTATTTT
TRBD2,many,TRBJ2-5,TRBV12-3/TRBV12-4,CASRRTSGGETQYF,TGTGCCAGCAGACGGACTAGCGGGGGTGAGACCCAGTACTTC
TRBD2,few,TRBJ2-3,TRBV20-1,CSASFAGGRGDTQYF,TGCAGTGCTAGTTTTGCGGGGGGGCGTGGAGATACGCAGTATTTT
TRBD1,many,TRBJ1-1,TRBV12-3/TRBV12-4,CASSFQGESAEAFF,TGTGCCAGCAGTTTTCAGGGGGAGAGCGCTGAAGCTTTCTTT
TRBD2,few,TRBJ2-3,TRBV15,CATSRDKRGGVTDTQYF,TGTGCCACCAGCAGAGATAAACGGGGGGGCGTTACAGATACGCAGTATTTT
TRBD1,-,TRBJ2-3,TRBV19,CASSRWDSLPDTQYF,TGTGCCAGTAGTAGATGGGACAGCCTCCCAGATACGCAGTATTTT
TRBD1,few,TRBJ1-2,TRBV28,CASSLPGTGGFNGYTF,TGTGCCAGCAGTCTCCCGGGGACAGGGGGCTTTAATGGCTACACCTTC
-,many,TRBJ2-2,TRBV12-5,CAGTLHRTGELFF,TGTGCTGGAACCTTACACCGCACCGGGGAGCTGTTTTTT
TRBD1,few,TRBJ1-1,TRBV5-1,CASSSGQGELQAFF,TGCGCCAGCAGCTCCGGACAGGGAGAGCTTCAAGCTTTCTTT
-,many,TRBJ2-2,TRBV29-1,CSVTLSATSDGELFF,TGCAGCGTGACCCTTAGCGCAACGAGTGACGGGGAGCTGTTTTTT
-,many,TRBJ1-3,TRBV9,CASSVQSSGNTIYF,TGTGCCAGCAGCGTACAGTCTTCTGGAAACACCATATATTTT
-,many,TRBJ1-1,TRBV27,CASSLRGSEAFF,TGTGCCAGCAGTTTGAGGGGATCTGAAGCTTTCTTT
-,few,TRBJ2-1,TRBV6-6,CASSQRRFSSDEQFF,TGTGCCAGCAGCCAGAGACGCTTCTCATCGGATGAGCAGTTCTTC
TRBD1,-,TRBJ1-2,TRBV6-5,CASSREYRGRGHTF,TGTGCCAGCAGCCGAGAATACAGGGGTCGGGGCCACACCTTC